This is a list of T cell receptor beta chains from one sample in a study of T cell changes during pregnancy in multiple sclerosis. This table comes from immunoSEQ multiplex PCR, and its TCRdb copy is limited to in-frame clones, with some not included. The table has about 57,000 clones, around nine tenths seen once. This sample comprised CD4+ T cells from peripheral blood mononuclear cells, obtained in the third trimester of pregnancy. The receptors shown here come from a female donor with multiple sclerosis, enrolled in a pregnancy study. Each CDR3 is given with its conserved first and last residue. The order of the fields is CDR3 DNA, CDR3 protein, clone size, D gene, J gene, V gene. A D gene is named only where the DNA matches it firmly. The size field is filled for only some rows; it gives once, few, many or a size class.

cdr3_nt: TGTGCCAGCATCGCTCCGGGACATAACTATGGCTACACCTTC; cdr3_aa: CASIAPGHNYGYTF; clone_size: .; d_call: .; j_call: TRBJ1-2; v_call: TRBV6-5
cdr3_nt: TGTGCCAGCAGCAGAACCGGGACAGGATCCACTGAAGCTTTCTTT; cdr3_aa: CASSRTGTGSTEAFF; clone_size: .; d_call: TRBD1; j_call: TRBJ1-1; v_call: TRBV7-9
cdr3_nt: TGTGCCTGGAGGGACGGGGAGAACACTGAAGCTTTCTTT; cdr3_aa: CAWRDGENTEAFF; clone_size: .; d_call: .; j_call: TRBJ1-1; v_call: TRBV30
cdr3_nt: TGTGCCAGCAGCCAATCTCGGGGGAACATTCAGTACTTC; cdr3_aa: CASSQSRGNIQYF; clone_size: .; d_call: .; j_call: TRBJ2-4; v_call: TRBV5-6
cdr3_nt: TGTGCCAGCAGCTTATTCGGGTCGGCAGGGACTAATGAAAAACTGTTTTTT; cdr3_aa: CASSLFGSAGTNEKLFF; clone_size: few; d_call: .; j_call: TRBJ1-4; v_call: TRBV7-9
cdr3_nt: TGTGCCAGCAGCCAAGGAACGGGGGGGGTCTCCTACAATGAGCAGTTCTTC; cdr3_aa: CASSQGTGGVSYNEQFF; clone_size: .; d_call: TRBD2; j_call: TRBJ2-1; v_call: TRBV4-2
cdr3_nt: TGTGCCAGCAGCTTAGCTCTGGGGAGTTCAACTAATGAAAAACTGTTTTTT; cdr3_aa: CASSLALGSSTNEKLFF; clone_size: once; d_call: .; j_call: TRBJ1-4; v_call: TRBV7-2
cdr3_nt: TGTGCTAGTGGTAGGGACAGGGGCTACGAGCAGTACTTC; cdr3_aa: CASGRDRGYEQYF; clone_size: once; d_call: TRBD1; j_call: TRBJ2-7; v_call: TRBV12-5
cdr3_nt: TGTGCCAGCAGCTTTGAGGGACAGGAGAGGAAGTTCTTC; cdr3_aa: CASSFEGQERKFF; clone_size: .; d_call: TRBD1; j_call: TRBJ2-1; v_call: TRBV7-2
cdr3_nt: TGTGCCAGCAGCTTATCCCACGGGACAGATACGCAGTATTTT; cdr3_aa: CASSLSHGTDTQYF; clone_size: .; d_call: .; j_call: TRBJ2-3; v_call: TRBV5-6
cdr3_nt: TGTGCCAGCAGCGTTAACTTCTCTGGAAACACCATATATTTT; cdr3_aa: CASSVNFSGNTIYF; clone_size: .; d_call: .; j_call: TRBJ1-3; v_call: TRBV6-1
cdr3_nt: TGTGCCTGGAGTTCGGCGGGGGGCTATGGCTACACCTTC; cdr3_aa: CAWSSAGGYGYTF; clone_size: once; d_call: .; j_call: TRBJ1-2; v_call: TRBV30
cdr3_nt: TGTGCCAGCAGCTTAGCAATACCGGGACAGGGTAGAAGGAATGAGCAGTTCTTC; cdr3_aa: CASSLAIPGQGRRNEQFF; clone_size: .; d_call: TRBD1; j_call: TRBJ2-1; v_call: TRBV7-8
cdr3_nt: TGTGCCAGCAGCTTGGGCGGGGGGGCCCCAGATACGCAGTATTTT; cdr3_aa: CASSLGGGAPDTQYF; clone_size: .; d_call: TRBD2; j_call: TRBJ2-3; v_call: TRBV5-4
cdr3_nt: TGCAGCGTTCAACAGAGCTCCTACAATGAGCAGTTCTTC; cdr3_aa: CSVQQSSYNEQFF; clone_size: .; d_call: .; j_call: TRBJ2-1; v_call: TRBV29-1
cdr3_nt: TGTGCCAGCAGCCCACCGAGCCCTTCACCCCTCCACTTT; cdr3_aa: CASSPPSPSPLHF; clone_size: .; d_call: .; j_call: TRBJ1-6; v_call: TRBV7-9
cdr3_nt: TGTGCCAGCTCACCGCTTCCGCCGACAGGGAATAATTCACCCCTCCACTTT; cdr3_aa: CASSPLPPTGNNSPLHF; clone_size: .; d_call: TRBD1; j_call: TRBJ1-6; v_call: TRBV18
cdr3_nt: TGTGCCTGGAGTGTTGAGTTATCGGCAGGGGAAACTGAAGCTTTCTTT; cdr3_aa: CAWSVELSAGETEAFF; clone_size: .; d_call: .; j_call: TRBJ1-1; v_call: TRBV30